Listed below are T cell receptor beta chains from one sample, sequenced in a study of technical replicates of blood from a handful of donors. The data were produced by immunoSEQ multiplex PCR, yet TCRdb's version contains in-frame clones alone and is incomplete. The repertoire has about 50,000 clones, approximately 90% of them found once; the top ten carry 3.9%. Sample: PBMCs. These receptors were taken from a human donor in good health. Some clones in this sample may be carry-over from other donors' samples. CDR3s include the opening cysteine and the closing phenylalanine or tryptophan. Fields, in order: CDR3 protein, CDR3 DNA, clone size, J gene, D gene, V gene. A D gene is named only where the DNA matches it firmly. The size of a clone is reported for some rows only, either as once, few or many, or as a class for expanded clones.

CASSLEGEVGNTIYF,TGTGCCAGCAGCTTGGAAGGGGAGGTCGGAAACACCATATATTTT,.,TRBJ1-3,.,TRBV13
CASSPGAKSGSSYNEQFF,TGTGCCAGCTCCCCCGGGGCTAAGAGCGGGAGCTCCTACAATGAGCAGTTCTTC,.,TRBJ2-1,TRBD2,TRBV18
CASSPYVGDSYEQYF,TGTGCCAGCAGCCCATACGTCGGGGACTCCTACGAGCAGTACTTC,.,TRBJ2-7,.,TRBV7-3
CASSWGQGNYEQYF,TGTGCCAGCAGCTGGGGACAGGGAAACTACGAGCAGTACTTC,.,TRBJ2-7,TRBD1,TRBV5-4
CASSPGTNYNEQFF,TGTGCCAGCAGCCCCGGGACTAACTACAATGAGCAGTTCTTC,.,TRBJ2-1,TRBD2,TRBV5-4
CASSPTYQDYGYTF,TGTGCCAGCAGCCCCACGTACCAGGACTATGGCTACACCTTC,.,TRBJ1-2,.,TRBV5-5
CASSLFGAFNEQFF,TGTGCCAGCAGCTTGTTCGGAGCGTTTAATGAGCAGTTCTTC,.,TRBJ2-1,.,TRBV7-2
CASSLVYEQYF,TGTGCCAGCAGCTTAGTATACGAGCAGTACTTC,.,TRBJ2-7,.,TRBV7-8
CASSFGSGQGYSGANVLTF,TGTGCCAGCAGCTTTGGATCGGGACAGGGATACTCTGGGGCCAACGTCCTGACTTTC,.,TRBJ2-6,TRBD1,TRBV5-4
CASSQSGQASGETQYF,TGTGCCAGCAGCCAATCAGGACAGGCGAGCGGGGAGACCCAGTACTTC,.,TRBJ2-5,.,TRBV14
CASSFGTGVSEQYF,TGTGCCAGCAGCTTTGGGACAGGGGTTTCCGAGCAGTACTTC,.,TRBJ2-7,TRBD1,TRBV11-2
CASRRTGGNTDTQYF,TGTGCCTCCCGGAGGACAGGGGGAAACACAGATACGCAGTATTTT,once,TRBJ2-3,TRBD1,TRBV6-5
CASSLGLAGTYEQYF,TGTGCCAGCAGCTTAGGCCTAGCGGGAACCTACGAGCAGTACTTC,.,TRBJ2-7,TRBD2,TRBV7-9
CSATNGKGQGARGANVLTF,TGCAGCGCTACGAACGGAAAGGGACAGGGGGCGCGTGGGGCCAACGTCCTGACTTTC,.,TRBJ2-6,TRBD1,TRBV29-1
CASRPGTSGYNEQFF,TGTGCCAGCAGGCCCGGGACTAGCGGGTATAATGAGCAGTTCTTC,.,TRBJ2-1,TRBD2,TRBV6-5
CASSLGGQGVTEAFF,TGTGCCAGCAGCTTGGGGGGACAGGGGGTCACTGAAGCTTTCTTT,once,TRBJ1-1,TRBD1,TRBV5-4